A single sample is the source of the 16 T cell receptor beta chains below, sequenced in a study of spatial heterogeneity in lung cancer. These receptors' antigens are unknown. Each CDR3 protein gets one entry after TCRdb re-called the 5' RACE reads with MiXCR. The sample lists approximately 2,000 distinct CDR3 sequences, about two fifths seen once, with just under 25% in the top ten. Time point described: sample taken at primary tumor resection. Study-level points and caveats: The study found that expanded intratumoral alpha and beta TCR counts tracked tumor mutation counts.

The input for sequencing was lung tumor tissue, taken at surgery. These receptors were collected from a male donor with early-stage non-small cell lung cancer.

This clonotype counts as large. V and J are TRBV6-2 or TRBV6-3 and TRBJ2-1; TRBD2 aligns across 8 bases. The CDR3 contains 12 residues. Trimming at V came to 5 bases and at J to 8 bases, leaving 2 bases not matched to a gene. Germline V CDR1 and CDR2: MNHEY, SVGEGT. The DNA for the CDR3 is TGTGCCAGCAGTCAGACTAGCGATGAGCAGTTCTTC. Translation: CASSQTSDEQFF.

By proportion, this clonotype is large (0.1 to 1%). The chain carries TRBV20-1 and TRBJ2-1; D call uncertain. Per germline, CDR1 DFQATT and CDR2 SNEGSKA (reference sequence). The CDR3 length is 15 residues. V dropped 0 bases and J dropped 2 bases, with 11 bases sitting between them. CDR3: CSARDADGAYNEQFF. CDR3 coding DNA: TGCAGTGCTAGAGACGCGGACGGTGCCTACAATGAGCAGTTCTTC.

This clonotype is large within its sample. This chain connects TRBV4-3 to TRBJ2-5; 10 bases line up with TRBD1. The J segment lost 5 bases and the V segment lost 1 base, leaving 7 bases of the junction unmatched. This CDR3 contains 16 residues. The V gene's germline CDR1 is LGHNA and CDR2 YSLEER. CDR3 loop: CASSQARQGAGETQYF. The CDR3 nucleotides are TGCGCCAGCAGCCAAGCCCGACAGGGGGCTGGGGAGACCCAGTACTTC.

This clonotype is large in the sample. CDR3 in amino acids: CASATQNNSPLHF. CDR3 nucleotides: TGTGCCAGCGCGACACAAAATAATTCACCCCTCCACTTT. J is TRBJ1-6 and V is TRBV7-3; D unclear. CDR1 and CDR2 from the germline V gene are SGHTA and FQGTGA. This CDR3 has 13 amino acids. V was shortened by 8 bases and J by 5 bases, with 10 bases between the two germline ends.

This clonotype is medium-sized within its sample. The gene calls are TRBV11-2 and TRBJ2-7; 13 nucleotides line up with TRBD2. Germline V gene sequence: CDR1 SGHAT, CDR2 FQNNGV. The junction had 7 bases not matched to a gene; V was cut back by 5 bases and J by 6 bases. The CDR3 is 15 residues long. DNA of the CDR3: TGTGCCAGCAGCCTTGGACTAGCGGGAGAGGCCGAGCAGTACTTC. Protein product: CASSLGLAGEAEQYF.

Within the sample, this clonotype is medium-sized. The CDR3 bases are TGTGCCAGCATCCGGGCCCAAGCTAACTATGGCTACACCTTC. Its translation: CASIRAQANYGYTF. The chain is built from TRBV5-6 and TRBJ1-2; D call uncertain. V was pared by 6 bases and J by 0 bases, with 12 bases between. CDR1 SGHDT and CDR2 YYEEEE come from the germline V gene. This CDR3 has 14 residues.

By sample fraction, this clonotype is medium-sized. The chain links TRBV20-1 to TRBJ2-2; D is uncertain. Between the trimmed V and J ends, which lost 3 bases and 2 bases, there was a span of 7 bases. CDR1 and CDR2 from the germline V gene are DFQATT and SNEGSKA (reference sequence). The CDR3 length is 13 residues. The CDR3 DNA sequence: TGCAGTGCTAGGGGGTCTAACACCGGGGAGCTGTTTTTT. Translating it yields CSARGSNTGELFF.

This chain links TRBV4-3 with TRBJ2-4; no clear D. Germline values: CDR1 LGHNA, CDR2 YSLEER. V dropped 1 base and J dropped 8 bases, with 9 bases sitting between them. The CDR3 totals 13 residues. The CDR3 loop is CASSQGTADIQYF. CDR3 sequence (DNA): TGCGCCAGCAGCCAAGGGACGGCGGACATTCAGTACTTC.

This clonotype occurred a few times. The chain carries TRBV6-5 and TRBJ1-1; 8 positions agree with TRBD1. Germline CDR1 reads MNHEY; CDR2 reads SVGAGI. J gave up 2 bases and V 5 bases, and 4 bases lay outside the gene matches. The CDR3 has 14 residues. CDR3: CASSLGQGNTEAFF. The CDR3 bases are TGTGCCAGCAGTCTCGGACAGGGCAACACTGAAGCTTTCTTT.

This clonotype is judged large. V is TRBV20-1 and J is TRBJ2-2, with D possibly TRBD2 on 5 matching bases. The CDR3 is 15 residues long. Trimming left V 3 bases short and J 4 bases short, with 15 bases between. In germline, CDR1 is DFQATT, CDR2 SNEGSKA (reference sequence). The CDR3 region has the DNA TGCAGTGCTAGGATTGGTAGCGAGGTCACCGGGGAGCTGTTTTTT. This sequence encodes CSARIGSEVTGELFF.

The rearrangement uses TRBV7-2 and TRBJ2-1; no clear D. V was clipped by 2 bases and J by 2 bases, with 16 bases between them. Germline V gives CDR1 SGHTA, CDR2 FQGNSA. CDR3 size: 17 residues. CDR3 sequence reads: CASSLTFSSVPYNEQFF. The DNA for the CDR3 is TGTGCCAGCAGCTTAACCTTTAGTTCAGTTCCCTACAATGAGCAGTTCTTC. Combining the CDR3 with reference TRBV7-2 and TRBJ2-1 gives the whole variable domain GAGVSQSPSNKVTEKGKDVELRCDPISGHTALYWYRQSLGQGLEFLIYFQGNSAPDKSGLPSDRFSAERTGGSVSTLTIQRTQQEDSAVYLCASSLTFSSVPYNEQFFGPGTRLTVL.

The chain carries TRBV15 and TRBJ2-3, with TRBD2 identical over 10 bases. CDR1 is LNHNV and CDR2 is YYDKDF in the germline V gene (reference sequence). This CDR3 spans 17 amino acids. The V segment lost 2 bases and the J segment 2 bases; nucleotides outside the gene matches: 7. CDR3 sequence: CATSRSGLADYTDTQYF. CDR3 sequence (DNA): TGTGCCACCAGCAGATCAGGACTAGCGGATTACACAGATACGCAGTATTTT.

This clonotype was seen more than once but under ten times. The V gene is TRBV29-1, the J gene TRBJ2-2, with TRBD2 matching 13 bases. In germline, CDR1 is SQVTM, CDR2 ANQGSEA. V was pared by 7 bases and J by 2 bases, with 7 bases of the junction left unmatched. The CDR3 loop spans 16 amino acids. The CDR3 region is CSGPLAGGPNTGELFF. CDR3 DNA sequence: TGCAGCGGTCCACTAGCGGGAGGGCCCAACACCGGGGAGCTGTTTTTT.

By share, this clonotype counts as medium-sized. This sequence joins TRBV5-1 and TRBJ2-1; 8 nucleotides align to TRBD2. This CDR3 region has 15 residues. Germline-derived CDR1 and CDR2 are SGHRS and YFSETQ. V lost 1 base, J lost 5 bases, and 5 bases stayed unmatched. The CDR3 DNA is TGCGCCAGCAGCTTGATCCAGCGGGAGAACAATGAGCAGTTCTTC. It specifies CASSLIQRENNEQFF.

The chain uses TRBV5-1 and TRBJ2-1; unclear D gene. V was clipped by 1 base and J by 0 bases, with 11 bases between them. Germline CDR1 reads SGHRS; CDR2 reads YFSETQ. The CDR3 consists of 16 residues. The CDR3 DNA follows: TGCGCCAGCAGCTTGATGGGCGGTAGCTCCTACAATGAGCAGTTCTTC. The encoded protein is CASSLMGGSSYNEQFF.

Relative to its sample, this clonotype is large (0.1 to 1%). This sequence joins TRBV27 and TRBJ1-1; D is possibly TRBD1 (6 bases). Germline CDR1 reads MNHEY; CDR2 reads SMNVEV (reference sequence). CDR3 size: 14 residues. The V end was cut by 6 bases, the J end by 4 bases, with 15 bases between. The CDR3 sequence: CASSRDTLGTEAFF. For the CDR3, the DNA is TGTGCCAGCAGCCGGGACACCTTGGGCACTGAAGCTTTCTTT.